The clone carrying this TCR beta chain was seen many times. Its antigen is currently unknown. Among the patients, aged 18 to 65, hyperthyroidism was newly diagnosed and had lasted under 2 months. Blood dates from first hyperthyroidism diagnosis, before any ophthalmopathy symptoms. The data belong to a study of T cells in Graves' hyperthyroidism and ophthalmopathy. Study-wide context: Blood from the periphery was taken at initial diagnosis, before any treatment.

Study-level points and caveats: Blood also held most thyroid clonotypes expanded beyond 0.001.

RNA transcripts served as the template for amplifying TCR beta CDR3 regions. A set of HTBI primers served as the primers for a first-round RT-PCR of the TCR CDR3. TCRdb re-called the multiplex PCR reads through MiXCR, storing one row per CDR3 protein. The data contain fewer than 400,000 distinct CDR3 sequences, about a sixth of them singletons. This CDR3 is 17 amino acids long. CDR1 is MNHEY and CDR2 is SVGAGI in the germline V gene. The trim removed 2 bases at V and 4 bases at J, leaving 10 bases unmatched. This sequence originates from a woman younger than 30 with Graves' hyperthyroidism that later progressed to Graves' ophthalmopathy. The chain couples TRBV6-5 to TRBJ2-3, with 9 bases aligning to TRBD2. Sequences were obtained from blood. CDR3 loop: CASSYDLAGLPPDTQYF. DNA for the CDR3: TGTGCCAGCAGTTACGACCTAGCGGGACTCCCCCCAGATACGCAGTATTTT.